The 27 T cell receptor beta chains given below trace back to one sample, sequenced in a study of CXCR3-negative and CXCR3-positive naive CD8 T cells. Study-wide findings and caveats: Naive cells with CXCR3 showed TRB CDR3s that were more hydrophobic than those in CXCR3-negative naive cells.

Antigens for these TCRs are unknown. Libraries were UMI-labeled 5' RACE TRB cDNA. Following a re-call of the 5' RACE reads, TCRdb has one entry per CDR3 protein and lacks DNA. This sample lists 75,000 to 90,000 distinct CDR3 sequences; its ten largest clones have approximately 0.67%. Sequencing was done on a sample of naive CXCR3+ CD8+ T cells from blood. The subset was: CD45RO-CCR7+CD27+CD95- naive CD8+ T cells expressing CXCR3 (TNR3+). The receptors were sampled from a human donor in good health. Some clones in this sample may be carry-over from other donors' samples.

V usage is TRBV29-1 and J usage is TRBJ2-2; the D gene TCRdb calls, TRBD1, cannot be checked with no DNA. Germline assignment: CDR1 SQVTM and CDR2 ANQGSEA. CDR3 length equals 12 residues. CDR3 sequence: CSVAGGNGELFF.

The V gene is TRBV7-9, the J gene TRBJ2-1. The CDR3 spans 15 residues. Germline assignment: CDR1 SEHNR and CDR2 FQNEAQ (reference sequence). This CDR3 reads CASSLSRGQYNEQFF.

The chain links TRBV2 to TRBJ2-3; with no DNA, the TCRdb D assignment of TRBD2 cannot be verified. Germline V CDR1 and CDR2: SNHLY, FYNNEI. The CDR3 is 16 residues long. The CDR3 loop reads CASTARGPTSTDTQYF.

The chain has TRBV7-7 and TRBJ2-2; TCRdb's D call of TRBD1 is untestable without DNA. Germline V gives CDR1 SSHAT, CDR2 FNYEAQ (reference sequence). The CDR3 has 16 amino acids. The CDR3 loop is CASSPFRGQGTGELFF.

V usage is TRBV7-9 and J usage is TRBJ2-5. The CDR3 loop spans 12 amino acids. Looked up from germline, CDR1 is SEHNR and CDR2 is FQNEAQ (reference sequence). CDR3 sequence: CASGWDGETQYF.

The genes are TRBV7-9 and TRBJ1-2; TCRdb indicates TRBD1, and absent DNA this call remains unverified. The CDR3 has 16 residues. The germline gives CDR1 SEHNR, CDR2 FQNEAQ (reference sequence). This CDR3 is CASSLLTGGDNYGYTF.

The genes are TRBV20-1 and TRBJ1-2. Germline V CDR1 and CDR2: DFQATT, SNEGSKA (reference sequence). CDR3 length equals 16 residues. CDR3 residues: CSAKDWYEGNDYGYTF.

The genes are TRBV14 and TRBJ2-7. Germline values: CDR1 SGHDN, CDR2 FVKESK. This CDR3 has 14 residues. This CDR3 is CASSVQGMLNEQYF.

The CDR3: CASSPTPGVGNQPQHF. The V and J genes are TRBV7-2 and TRBJ1-5; without DNA, the TCRdb call of TRBD1 cannot be checked. In germline, CDR1 is SGHTA, CDR2 FQGNSA. The CDR3 consists of 16 residues.

This chain connects TRBV5-1 to TRBJ2-7; the D call from TCRdb, TRBD2, cannot be confirmed without DNA. Looked up from germline, CDR1 is SGHRS and CDR2 is YFSETQ. CDR3 length: 14 amino acids. The CDR3 protein is CASSRLPGLREQYF.

The chain uses TRBV29-1 and TRBJ2-5; TCRdb indicates TRBD1, and absent DNA this call remains unverified. The germline V gene has CDR1 SQVTM and CDR2 ANQGSEA. CDR3 length equals 16 residues. The CDR3 here is CSVEGGRTQKQETQYF.

This rearrangement joins TRBV4-1 to TRBJ2-1; TCRdb returns TRBD2, unconfirmable since there is no DNA. This CDR3 has 15 residues. The V gene's germline CDR1 is MGHRA and CDR2 YSYEKL. CDR3 residues: CASSQGTLSYNEQFF.

The gene calls are TRBV12-3 or TRBV12-4 and TRBJ1-3. The CDR3 consists of 14 residues. CDR3 in amino acids: CASSLDPSGNTIYF.

The chain carries TRBV7-8 and TRBJ2-1; TCRdb's assignment of TRBD1 cannot be checked, as there is no DNA. Germline V lookup: CDR1 SGHVS, CDR2 FQNEAQ. This CDR3 is 16 amino acids long. The CDR3 here is CASSATLGQSSYEQYF.

This CDR3 is CASSLKGGRTYNEQFF. The V and J genes are TRBV7-3 and TRBJ2-1; as DNA is missing, the TRBD2 call by TCRdb cannot be tested. Germline CDR1 reads SGHTA; CDR2 reads FQGTGA. This CDR3 is built from 16 residues.

This chain uses TRBV4-3 with TRBJ2-2. The CDR3 extends over 16 amino acids. Germline V lookup: CDR1 LGHNA, CDR2 YSLEER. The CDR3 reads CASSQDENPNTGELFF.

The chain joins TRBV7-9 to TRBJ2-2; the D gene TCRdb calls, TRBD2, cannot be checked with no DNA. CDR3 length: 13 residues. From germline, CDR1 is SEHNR and CDR2 FQNEAQ (reference sequence). The CDR3 loop reads CASSSGGSGELFF.

The genes are TRBV6-4 and TRBJ2-3; lacking DNA, the TRBD1 call made by TCRdb goes unchecked. This CDR3 has 14 residues. Germline V gene lookup returns CDR1 MRHNA and CDR2 SNTAGT. CDR3 residues: CASSKGADTDTQYF.

This chain uses TRBV12-3 or TRBV12-4 with TRBJ2-7; with no DNA, the TCRdb D assignment of TRBD2 cannot be verified. The CDR3 is 14 amino acids. The CDR3 reads CASSSPDYFYEQYF.

The rearrangement joins TRBV28 to TRBJ2-4; TCRdb's D call of TRBD1 is untestable without DNA. This CDR3 has 13 amino acids. Germline V CDR1 and CDR2: MDHEN, SYDVKM. The CDR3 loop reads CASSLSPGNIQYF.

This sequence joins TRBV7-6 and TRBJ1-1. The CDR3 is made up of 15 amino acids. Per the germline V gene, CDR1 is SGHVS and CDR2 is FNYEAQ. The CDR3 sequence: CASSESHPTRPEAFF.

This chain links TRBV6-2 or TRBV6-3 with TRBJ2-1; TCRdb's D call of TRBD2 is untestable without DNA. From germline, CDR1 is MNHEY and CDR2 SVGEGT. The length of the CDR3 is 13 residues. The CDR3 loop is CASNRGGINEQFF.

The V call is TRBV6-2 or TRBV6-3, the J call TRBJ2-7; the TCRdb D gene call, TRBD1, has no DNA to confirm it. The CDR3 sequence is 14 residues long. Per the germline V gene, CDR1 is MNHEY and CDR2 is SVGEGT. The CDR3 is CASRGTGSPYEQYF.

This chain uses TRBV7-8 with TRBJ2-1; checking the TCRdb D call of TRBD2 is not possible without DNA. The CDR3 loop spans 16 amino acids. CDR1 SGHVS and CDR2 FQNEAQ come from the germline V gene. CDR3 in amino acids: CASSLKAVTSFDEQFF.

The chain carries TRBV29-1 and TRBJ2-7; TCRdb's D call, TRBD1, is unchecked because there is no DNA. The CDR3 has 13 amino acids. The V gene's germline CDR1 is SQVTM and CDR2 ANQGSEA. The CDR3 region is CSAQAGQGYEQYF.

The rearrangement uses TRBV5-5 and TRBJ2-7; absent DNA, TCRdb's TRBD2 call cannot be checked. CDR1 is SGHKS, CDR2 YYEKEE, per germline (reference sequence). The CDR3 totals 14 residues. CDR3 region: CASSLSRGGYEQYF.

The rearrangement joins TRBV9 to TRBJ2-1. The CDR3 is 13 amino acids. CDR1 is SGDLS and CDR2 is YYNGEE in the germline V gene. CDR3 in amino acids: CASSVERIDEQFF.